Listed here are 6 T cell receptor beta chains from one sample, sequenced in a study of blood T cell repertoires in COVID-19. TCRdb's table, derived via immunoSEQ multiplex PCR, lists solely in-frame clones and lacks some. The sample records fewer than 500,000 clones, around 90% being singletons. Sequencing was carried out using PBMCs or T cells enriched from blood (not recorded which). Receptors were obtained from a woman younger than 30 who had recovered from COVID-19.

The V gene is TRBV2, the J gene TRBJ2-2, with unresolved D. V gave up 7 bases and J gave up 3 bases, with 12 bases separating them. Germline CDR1 and CDR2: SNHLY and FYNNEI. The CDR3 totals 14 residues. The CDR3 DNA follows: TGTGCCAGCACTCTCCCGGCGGACACCGGGGAGCTGTTTTTT. This gives the protein CASTLPADTGELFF.

The CDR3 DNA follows: TGCGCCAGCAGTCCCGCGGGCCTCCCCACTGAAGCTTTCTTT. This encodes CASSPAGLPTEAFF. The chain uses TRBV10-1 and TRBJ1-1; D remains unclear. From germline, CDR1 is WNHNN and CDR2 SYGVQD (reference sequence). This CDR3 contains 14 residues. Trimming took off 5 bases at V and 4 bases at J, with 14 bases between the two ends.

The chain uses TRBV6-5 and TRBJ1-2, with D possibly being TRBD1 (5 bases). V gave up 6 bases and J gave up 4 bases, with 15 bases separating them. The CDR3 consists of 14 residues. In germline, CDR1 is MNHEY, CDR2 SVGAGI. The CDR3 bases are TGTGCCAGCAGCCGAAACCCAGACAGCTATGGCTACACCTTC. This sequence encodes CASSRNPDSYGYTF.

The CDR3 region is CASSLVGLVSSYEQYF. In nucleotides, the CDR3 is TGTGCCAGCAGCTTAGTAGGTCTAGTGAGCTCCTACGAGCAGTACTTC. The rearrangement uses TRBV7-2 and TRBJ2-7; no reliable D call. CDR1 and CDR2 (germline): SGHTA, FQGNSA. The CDR3 loop spans 16 amino acids. V was trimmed by 1 base and J by 0 bases, leaving 13 bases between them.

V gene TRBV28 combines with J gene TRBJ2-7; 9 bases fit TRBD1. This CDR3 has 17 residues. The V gene end was trimmed by 1 base and the J gene end by 0 bases; junction bases not matched to a gene: 7. Per germline, CDR1 MDHEN and CDR2 SYDVKM. Written as DNA, the CDR3 is TGTGCCAGCAGTTTATTACTAGGGACAGGGCTCTCCTACGAGCAGTACTTC. Its translation is CASSLLLGTGLSYEQYF. Combining the CDR3 with reference TRBV28 and TRBJ2-7 gives the whole variable domain DVKVTQSSRYLVKRTGEKVFLECVQDMDHENMFWYRQDPGLGLRLIYFSYDVKMKEKGDIPEGYSVSREKKERFSLILESASTNQTSMYLCASSLLLGTGLSYEQYFGPGTRLTVT.

This sequence joins TRBV23-1 and TRBJ1-5; TRBD1 aligns across 9 bases. TRBV23-1 is an ORF, with its function uncertain. This CDR3 comprises 20 residues. After removal of 4 bases from V and 3 bases from J, the junction contained 19 bases not matched to a gene. CDR3 amino acids: CASSPPGQGKMDGTNQPQHF. The CDR3, as DNA: TGCGCCAGCAGTCCTCCGGGACAGGGTAAGATGGACGGGACCAATCAGCCCCAGCATTTT.